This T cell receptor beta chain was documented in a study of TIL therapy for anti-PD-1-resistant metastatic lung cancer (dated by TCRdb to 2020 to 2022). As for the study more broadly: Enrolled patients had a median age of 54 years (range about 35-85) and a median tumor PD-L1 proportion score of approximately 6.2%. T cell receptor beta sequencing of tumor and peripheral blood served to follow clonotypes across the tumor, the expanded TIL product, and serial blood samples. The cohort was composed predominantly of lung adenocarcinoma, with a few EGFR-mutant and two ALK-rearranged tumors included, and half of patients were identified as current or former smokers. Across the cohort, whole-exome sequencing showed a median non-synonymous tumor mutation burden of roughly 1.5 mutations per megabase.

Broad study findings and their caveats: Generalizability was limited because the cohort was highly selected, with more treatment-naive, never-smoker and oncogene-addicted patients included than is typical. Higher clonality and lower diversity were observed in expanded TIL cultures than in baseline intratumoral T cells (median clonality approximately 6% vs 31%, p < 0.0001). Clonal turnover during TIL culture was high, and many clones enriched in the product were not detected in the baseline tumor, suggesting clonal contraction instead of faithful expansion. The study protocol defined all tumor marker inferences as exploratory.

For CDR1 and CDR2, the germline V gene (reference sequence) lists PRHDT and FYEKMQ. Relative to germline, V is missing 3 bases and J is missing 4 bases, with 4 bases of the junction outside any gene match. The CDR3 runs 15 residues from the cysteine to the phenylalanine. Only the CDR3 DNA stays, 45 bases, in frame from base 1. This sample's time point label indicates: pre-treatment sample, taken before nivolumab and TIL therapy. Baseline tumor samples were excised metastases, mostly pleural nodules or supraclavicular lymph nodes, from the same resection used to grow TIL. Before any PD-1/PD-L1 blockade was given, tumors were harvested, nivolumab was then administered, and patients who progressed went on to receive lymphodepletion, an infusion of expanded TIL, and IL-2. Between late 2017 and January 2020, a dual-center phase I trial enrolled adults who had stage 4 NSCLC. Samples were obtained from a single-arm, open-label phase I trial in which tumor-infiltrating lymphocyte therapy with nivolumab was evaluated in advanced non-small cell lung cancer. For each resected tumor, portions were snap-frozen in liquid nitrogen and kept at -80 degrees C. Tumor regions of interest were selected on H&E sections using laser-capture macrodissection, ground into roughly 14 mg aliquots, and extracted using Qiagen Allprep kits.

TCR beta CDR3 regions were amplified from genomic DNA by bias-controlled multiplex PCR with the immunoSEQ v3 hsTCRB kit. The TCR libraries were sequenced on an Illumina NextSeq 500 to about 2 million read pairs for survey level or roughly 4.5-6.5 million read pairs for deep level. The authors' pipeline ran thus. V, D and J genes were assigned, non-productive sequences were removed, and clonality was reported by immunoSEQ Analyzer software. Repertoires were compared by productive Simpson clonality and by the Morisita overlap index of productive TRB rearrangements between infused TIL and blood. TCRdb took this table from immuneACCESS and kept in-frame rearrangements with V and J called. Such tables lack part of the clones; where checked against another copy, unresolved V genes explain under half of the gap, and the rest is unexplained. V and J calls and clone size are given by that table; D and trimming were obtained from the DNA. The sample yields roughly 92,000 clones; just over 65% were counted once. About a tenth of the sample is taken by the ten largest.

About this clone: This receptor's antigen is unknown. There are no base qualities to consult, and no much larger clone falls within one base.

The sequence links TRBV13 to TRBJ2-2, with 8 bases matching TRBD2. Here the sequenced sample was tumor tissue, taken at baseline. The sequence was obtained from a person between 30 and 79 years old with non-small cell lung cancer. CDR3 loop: CASSLGLVATGELFF. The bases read TGTGCCAGCAGCTTGGGACTAGTGGCCACCGGGGAGCTGTTTTTT.